The 20 T cell receptor beta chains below were found in one sample sequenced in a study of blood T cell repertoires in COVID-19. The method was immunoSEQ multiplex PCR; TCRdb's version includes in-frame clones alone and lacks a portion of them. The sample lists over 25,000 clones, almost 85% occurring once. The sample comprised peripheral blood. These receptors all stem from a man in his 60s with active COVID-19.

As regards this clone: Germline is not matched at one junction end, which may reflect a read error. The chain employs TRBV6-1 and TRBJ2-4; D gene ambiguous. Germline V lookup: CDR1 MNHNS, CDR2 SASEGT. This CDR3 region has 15 residues. The CDR3 reads CASSKASGAQNIQYF. The CDR3 nucleotides are TGTGCCAGCAGTAAAGCGTCGGGTGCTCAAAACATTCAGTACTTC.

The chain links TRBV28 to TRBJ2-3, with D maybe TRBD2 (6 bases). The germline V gene encodes CDR1 MDHEN and CDR2 SYDVKM. V was cut by 6 bases and J by 6 bases, with 19 bases left in between. The CDR3 consists of 15 residues. The chain's CDR3 is CASRIQRRGFDTQYF. In DNA form, the CDR3 reads TGTGCCAGCAGGATTCAGCGGAGGGGCTTTGATACGCAGTATTTT.

CDR3 residues: CASSYSGDITYEQYF. Written as DNA, the CDR3 is TGTGCCAGCAGTTACTCGGGGGACATTACCTACGAGCAGTACTTC. The V call is TRBV6-5, the J call TRBJ2-7, with a possible D match to TRBD1 (6 bases). Germline lookup yields CDR1 MNHEY and CDR2 SVGAGI. CDR3 size: 15 residues. V shed 0 bases and J shed 2 bases, with 11 bases lying between them.

The chain uses TRBV11-2 and TRBJ2-3, with 10 bases identical to TRBD1. V gave up 6 bases and J gave up 3 bases; unmatched junction bases: 9. The CDR3 is 16 residues long. The germline V gene has CDR1 SGHAT and CDR2 FQNNGV. The CDR3 is CASRNVGTGDTDTQYF. In DNA form, the CDR3 reads TGTGCCAGCAGGAATGTAGGGACAGGGGATACAGATACGCAGTATTTT. The full variable domain, rest sourced from reference TRBV11-2 and TRBJ2-3, is EAGVAQSPRYKIIEKRQSVAFWCNPISGHATLYWYQQILGQGPKLLIQFQNNGVVDDSQLPKDRFSAERLKGVDSTLKIQPAKLEDSAVYLCASRNVGTGDTDTQYFGPGTRLTVL.

This clone was detected only a few times. V and J are TRBV5-4 and TRBJ2-3; D not resolved. This CDR3 has 13 amino acids. CDR1 SGHNT and CDR2 YYREEE come from the germline V gene (reference sequence). The V gene lost 2 bases and the J gene lost 0 bases, with 4 bases spanning the gap. The chain's CDR3 is CASSLASTDTQYF. The DNA for the CDR3 is TGTGCCAGCAGCTTAGCCAGCACAGATACGCAGTATTTT.

The chain joins TRBV27 to TRBJ2-3, with 8 positions matching TRBD2. CDR1 is MNHEY and CDR2 is SMNVEV in the germline V gene (reference sequence). Losses at the gene ends were 5 bases for V and 4 bases for J; bases not matched to a gene: 20. This CDR3 has 19 residues. The chain's CDR3 is CASSTPGVAGNGPADTQYF. CDR3 DNA: TGTGCCAGCAGTACTCCCGGGGTAGCGGGAAACGGTCCTGCAGATACGCAGTATTTT.

The CDR3 DNA reads as TGTGCCAGCAGCCCACCGGGGTATGGCTACACCTTC. Amino acid sequence: CASSPPGYGYTF. The chain uses TRBV28 and TRBJ1-2; unclear D gene. V lost 6 bases and J 5 bases, leaving 10 bases between the germline ends. Germline V gives CDR1 MDHEN, CDR2 SYDVKM. The length of the CDR3 is 12 residues.

The CDR3 DNA follows: TGCAGCGTTGTCAACAGGGTGGCCTACAATGAGCAGTTCTTC. Protein sequence: CSVVNRVAYNEQFF. The chain has TRBV29-1 and TRBJ2-1, with TRBD1 as a possible D gene (6 bases). From germline, CDR1 is SQVTM and CDR2 ANQGSEA. The CDR3 loop spans 14 amino acids. V lost 4 bases and J 2 bases, leaving 12 bases between the germline ends.

The chain uses TRBV10-1 and TRBJ2-1; 9 nucleotides align to TRBD2. Germline lookup yields CDR1 WNHNN and CDR2 SYGVQD (reference sequence). Trimming at V came to 2 bases and at J to 8 bases, leaving 4 bases not matched to a gene. CDR3 size: 14 residues. Here the CDR3 DNA reads TGCGCCAGCAGTGAGGCGGGAGGGGTTCATGAGCAGTTCTTC. Protein: CASSEAGGVHEQFF.

This clone was picked up a small number of times. The chain is built from TRBV5-6 and TRBJ1-2; 7 nucleotides agree with TRBD1. The CDR3 is made up of 14 amino acids. V was clipped by 0 bases and J by 3 bases; unmatched bases: 2. Per the germline V gene, CDR1 is SGHDT and CDR2 is YYEEEE. As DNA, the CDR3 is TGTGCCAGCAGCTTGGGCGGGACAGACTATGGCTACACCTTC. This translates into CASSLGGTDYGYTF.

This rearrangement joins TRBV6-1 to TRBJ2-1; 7 nucleotides agree with TRBD1. Germline CDR1 reads MNHNS; CDR2 reads SASEGT. CDR3 size: 15 residues. J lost 9 bases, V lost 10 bases, and 18 bases had no gene match. The DNA of the CDR3 is TGTGCCATCCGTGAAACGGGACAGCTTCTAGCTGAGCAGTTCTTC. This translates into CAIRETGQLLAEQFF.

This clone was seen more than once but under ten times. The chain has TRBV7-3 and TRBJ2-1; TRBD2 matches 15 bases. The CDR3 length is 16 residues. V lost 2 bases, J lost 7 bases, and 3 bases stayed unmatched. CDR1 is SGHTA, CDR2 FQGTGA, per germline. CDR3 region: CASSLEGTSGRNEQFF. Written as DNA, the CDR3 is TGTGCCAGCAGCTTAGAGGGGACTAGCGGGAGGAATGAGCAGTTCTTC.

This clone has a single count. J is TRBJ2-7 and V is TRBV6-5, with no clear D. V was cut by 0 bases and J by 2 bases, with 11 bases left in between. The CDR3 runs to 15 residues. Germline-derived CDR1 and CDR2 are MNHEY and SVGAGI. The CDR3 coding sequence is TGTGCCAGCAGTTACTCGATAACAGTAACCTACGAGCAGTACTTC. Protein: CASSYSITVTYEQYF.

The chain recombines TRBV28 with TRBJ1-6; 10 bases agree with TRBD1. CDR1 and CDR2 (germline): MDHEN, SYDVKM. The CDR3 runs 16 residues. With V trimmed by 5 bases and J by 6 bases, 7 bases remained unmatched. In DNA form, the CDR3 reads TGTGCCAGCAGTGACCGGGACAGGGGACTTAATTCACCCCTCCACTTT. Its translation: CASSDRDRGLNSPLHF.

V and J are TRBV7-3 and TRBJ1-2; D is ambiguous. Between the trimmed V and J ends, which lost 1 base and 8 bases, there was a span of 14 bases. The CDR3 is made up of 14 amino acids. CDR1 is SGHTA, CDR2 FQGTGA, per germline. CDR3 residues: CASSLSGWGGGYTF. For the CDR3, the DNA is TGTGCCAGCAGCTTAAGTGGATGGGGAGGGGGCTACACCTTC.

The chain links TRBV20-1 to TRBJ2-2; D perhaps matches TRBD2 (5 bases). Trimming stripped 3 bases from V and 7 bases from J, with 21 bases between. CDR1 and CDR2 (germline): DFQATT, SNEGSKA (reference sequence). CDR3 length: 16 residues. The CDR3 coding sequence is TGCAGTGCTAGTAGTCATCTGAGCGGACGGGTCGGGGAGCTGTTTTTT. It codes for CSASSHLSGRVGELFF.

The chain recombines TRBV2 with TRBJ2-7, with 7 bases lining up with TRBD1. CDR3 length equals 12 residues. Germline V gives CDR1 SNHLY, CDR2 FYNNEI. The V and J ends lost 4 bases and 4 bases, in that order; junction bases with no gene match: 1. The CDR3 sequence: CASSGRGYEQYF. In DNA form, the CDR3 reads TGTGCCAGCAGTGGCAGGGGGTACGAGCAGTACTTC.

The CDR3 region is CASSQEGGAGGLQTQYF. CDR3 coding DNA: TGTGCCAGCAGCCAAGAGGGGGGGGCGGGAGGGCTGCAGACCCAGTACTTC. The J gene is TRBJ2-5, the V gene TRBV3-1 (or the pseudogene TRBV3-2); 9 bases fit TRBD2. This CDR3 comprises 17 residues. V trimming: 0 bases; J trimming: 6 bases; junction bases outside the gene matches: 11. CDR1 LGHDT and CDR2 YNNKEL come from the germline V gene (reference sequence).

This rearrangement joins TRBV12-2 to TRBJ2-5; the table's D call of TRBD2 was not tested on the DNA. TRBV12-2 has pseudogene status. This CDR3 comprises 16 residues. Here the CDR3 reads CASRLAAVADQETQYF. DNA of the CDR3: TGTGCAAGTCGCTTAGCAGCGGTGGCAGACCAAGAGACCCAGTACTTC.

This chain links TRBV5-1 with TRBJ2-5, with 10 positions matching TRBD2. The CDR3 is made up of 13 amino acids. V was clipped by 3 bases and J by 6 bases; unmatched bases: 2. The V gene's germline CDR1 is SGHRS and CDR2 YFSETQ. DNA of the CDR3: TGCGCCAGCAGCTCGGGACTAGCGAAGACCCAGTACTTC. Translation: CASSSGLAKTQYF.